This T cell receptor (beta chain) was obtained from a study of CD8 T cells in ankylosing spondylitis. With molecular barcodes, quantitative 5'-RACE was used to make the TCR beta libraries. TCRdb used MiXCR to reprocess the 5' RACE reads, holding one entry per CDR3 protein. The sample lists approximately 180,000 distinct CDR3 sequences, 15% to 20% seen once, with roughly 4.5% in the top ten. This clonotype was seen at least ten times. Antigen unknown. Findings and limits, study-wide: Earlier work had already found some motif variants in reactive arthritis synovial fluid and blood. What appeared characteristic of ankylosing spondylitis blood was a TCR beta motif of under 10 highly homologous variants.

The ends lost 2 bases at V and 5 bases at J; junction bases unmatched: 9. The V gene's germline CDR1 is DFQATT and CDR2 SNEGSKA (reference sequence). There are 16 residues in the CDR3. This TCR was recovered from a male donor under 30 with ankylosing spondylitis or in good health (not recorded which). Material for sequencing was blood, either unsorted or a sorted T cell fraction (not recorded which). The chain is built from TRBV20-1 and TRBJ2-3; 11 positions agree with TRBD2. CDR3 region: CSARPRLAGPGDTQYF. DNA for the CDR3: TGCAGTGCTAGACCCCGACTAGCGGGGCCGGGAGATACGCAGTATTTT.